Following are 20 T cell receptor beta chains from one sample sequenced in a study of blood T cell repertoires in COVID-19. The table came from immunoSEQ multiplex PCR; TCRdb's copy has only in-frame clones and leaves some out. This table has about 260,000 clones, about 87% appearing once. Sample: PBMCs or T cells enriched from blood (not recorded which). The receptors were gathered from a woman aged 45-59 years who had recovered from COVID-19.

The chain has TRBV9 and TRBJ1-3, with 7 bases lining up with TRBD1. Germline V gives CDR1 SGDLS, CDR2 YYNGEE. The CDR3 totals 17 residues. Losses at the gene ends were 3 bases for V and 0 bases for J; bases not matched to a gene: 9. The CDR3 region has the DNA TGTGCCAGCAGCGGACCAATACGGGACAGCTCTGGAAACACCATATATTTT. This translates into CASSGPIRDSSGNTIYF.

This chain joins TRBV18 and TRBJ1-1; TRBD1 agrees at 7 bases. The CDR3 totals 15 residues. V lost 3 bases, J lost 1 base, and 5 bases stayed unmatched. The V gene's germline CDR1 is KGHSH and CDR2 LQKENI. Here the CDR3 DNA reads TGTGCCAGCTCACCTCCGGGACAGCAGAACACTGAAGCTTTCTTT. It is translated as CASSPPGQQNTEAFF.

The count of this clone is one. V usage is TRBV3-1 (or the pseudogene TRBV3-2) and J usage is TRBJ1-2; TRBD1 is a possible D gene (5 bases). Germline CDR1 and CDR2: LGHDT and YNNKEL (reference sequence). V was trimmed by 3 bases and J by 0 bases, leaving 8 bases between them. This CDR3 spans 14 amino acids. CDR3 amino acids: CASSQGGANYGYTF. The CDR3, as DNA: TGTGCCAGCAGCCAGGGGGGAGCTAACTATGGCTACACCTTC.

The chain is built from TRBV6-5 and TRBJ2-1; D is perhaps TRBD2 (6 bases). CDR1 is MNHEY, CDR2 SVGAGI, per germline. V dropped 6 bases and J dropped 8 bases, with 11 bases sitting between them. The length of the CDR3 is 12 residues. CDR3 sequence (DNA): TGTGCCAGCAGGCTAGCGAAGGATGAGCAGTTCTTC. Protein sequence: CASRLAKDEQFF.

The rearrangement uses TRBV19 and TRBJ2-7, with D perhaps TRBD1 (6 bases). Between the trimmed V and J ends, which lost 3 bases and 2 bases, there was a span of 14 bases. Per the germline V gene, CDR1 is LNHDA and CDR2 is SQIVND (reference sequence). This CDR3 contains 15 residues. The CDR3 region has the DNA TGTGCCAGTAGTATCCGGGCAGGGGCTGCCTACGAGCAGTACTTC. Translation: CASSIRAGAAYEQYF.

This clone was detected a few times. The chain has TRBV7-6 and TRBJ1-3; no clear D. CDR1 and CDR2 from the germline V gene are SGHVS and FNYEAQ. The CDR3 spans 15 residues. Trimming took off 0 bases at V and 2 bases at J, with 8 bases between the two ends. The CDR3, as DNA: TGTGCCAGCAGCTTAGCACTGAACCCTGGAAACACCATATATTTT. It translates to CASSLALNPGNTIYF.

The gene calls are TRBV29-1 and TRBJ1-3, with 7 bases lining up with TRBD1. The germline CDR1 and CDR2 sequences are SQVTM and ANQGSEA. V trimming: 6 bases; J trimming: 2 bases; junction bases outside the gene matches: 4. The CDR3 is 13 amino acids. Here the CDR3 reads CSVRQGAGNTIYF. The CDR3 DNA follows: TGCAGCGTGAGACAGGGAGCTGGAAACACCATATATTTT.

This sequence joins TRBV12-3 or TRBV12-4 and TRBJ1-2, with D possibly TRBD1 on 6 matching bases. The CDR3 contains 13 residues. V shed 6 bases and J shed 4 bases, with 12 bases lying between them. CDR3 in amino acids: CASRATGIYGYTF. DNA of the CDR3: TGTGCCAGCAGGGCTACAGGGATCTATGGCTACACCTTC.

The chain carries TRBV6-6 and TRBJ1-3; D ambiguous. CDR1 and CDR2 from the germline V gene are MNHNY and SVGAGI (reference sequence). V lost 5 bases and J lost 7, with 24 bases in between. The CDR3 runs to 17 residues. CDR3 DNA sequence: TGTGCCAGCAGTCCACAGCAGATGGTGGGCCCGGGGAACACCATATATTTT. Translated, it gives CASSPQQMVGPGNTIYF.

The V gene is TRBV30, the J gene TRBJ1-4; D unclear. Trimming cost V 0 bases and J 8 bases, with 13 bases left between them. CDR3 length: 14 residues. Per germline, CDR1 GTSNPN and CDR2 SVGIG (reference sequence). CDR3 in DNA: TGTGCCTGGAGTGTCGGCGCCCTGGGCGAAAAACTGTTTTTT. This translates into CAWSVGALGEKLFF. The complete variable domain, with remaining parts taken from reference TRBV30 and TRBJ1-4, reads SQTIHQWPATLVQPVGSPLSLECTVEGTSNPNLYWYRQAAGRGLQLLFYSVGIGQISSEVPQNLSASRPQDRQFILSSKKLLLSDSGFYLCAWSVGALGEKLFFGSGTQLSVL.

This sequence joins TRBV5-4 and TRBJ2-1; 7 bases match TRBD1. Per germline, CDR1 SGHNT and CDR2 YYREEE (reference sequence). V shed 4 bases and J 12 bases; nucleotides not matched to a gene: 22. The CDR3 contains 17 residues. Here the CDR3 DNA reads TGTGCCAGCAGCCCCCGCCGCCGAGACAGGGTACAAATGGTGCAGTTCTTC. Translated: CASSPRRRDRVQMVQFF.

This clone appeared a few times. This chain joins TRBV7-2 and TRBJ1-5; perhaps TRBD1 as D (5 bases). V was clipped by 6 bases and J by 11 bases, with 17 bases between them. This CDR3 contains 13 residues. Germline assignment: CDR1 SGHTA and CDR2 FQGNSA. CDR3 sequence (DNA): TGTGCCAGCAGTCGGGGGGTATCAGAGGCCCAGCATTTT. This sequence encodes CASSRGVSEAQHF. Supplemented by reference TRBV7-2 and TRBJ1-5, the full variable domain reads GAGVSQSPSNKVTEKGKDVELRCDPISGHTALYWYRQSLGQGLEFLIYFQGNSAPDKSGLPSDRFSAERTGGSVSTLTIQRTQQEDSAVYLCASSRGVSEAQHFGDGTRLSIL.

The rearrangement joins TRBV5-4 to TRBJ1-4, with unresolved D. Trimming shortened V by 4 bases and J by 8 bases, and 12 bases separated the two germline ends. This CDR3 region has 13 residues. The germline V gene encodes CDR1 SGHNT and CDR2 YYREEE (reference sequence). The CDR3 DNA is TGTGCCAGCAGCCCCCCGGGTTTGGAAAAACTGTTTTTT. Protein: CASSPPGLEKLFF. The full variable domain, its missing parts supplied by reference TRBV5-4 and TRBJ1-4, is ETGVTQSPTHLIKTRGQQVTLRCSSQSGHNTVSWYQQALGQGPQFIFQYYREEENGRGNFPPRFSGLQFPNYSSELNVNALELDDSALYLCASSPPGLEKLFFGSGTQLSVL.

The chain combines TRBV28 with TRBJ1-5; the match to TRBD1 covers 8 bases. The length of the CDR3 is 15 residues. Trimming removed 3 bases from V and 2 bases from J; junction bases left unmatched: 3. Germline CDR1 MDHEN, CDR2 SYDVKM. CDR3 amino acids: CASSLGTGGNQPQHF. CDR3 DNA sequence: TGTGCCAGCAGTTTGGGGACAGGTGGCAATCAGCCCCAGCATTTT. Filled out from reference TRBV28 and TRBJ1-5, the complete variable domain reads DVKVTQSSRYLVKRTGEKVFLECVQDMDHENMFWYRQDPGLGLRLIYFSYDVKMKEKGDIPEGYSVSREKKERFSLILESASTNQTSMYLCASSLGTGGNQPQHFGDGTRLSIL.

This clone was seen only a few times. The chain links TRBV25-1 to TRBJ1-2; D not certain. Per germline, CDR1 MGHDK and CDR2 SYGVNS. V lost 6 bases and J 2 bases, leaving 7 bases between the germline ends. This CDR3 comprises 12 residues. CDR3 nucleotide sequence: TGTGCCAGCAGGGAACAGAACTATGGCTACACCTTC. Its translation: CASREQNYGYTF.

The CDR3 DNA sequence: TGTGCCACCAGCCAAAGGACAGAAGGTTTTGGCTACACCTTC. It codes for CATSQRTEGFGYTF. The chain uses TRBV24-1 and TRBJ1-2; a weak D match, TRBD1 (6 bases). Between the trimmed V and J ends, which lost 7 bases and 7 bases, there was a span of 18 bases. Germline lookup yields CDR1 KGHDR and CDR2 SFDVKD. The CDR3 length is 14 residues.

This chain uses TRBV2 with TRBJ1-5; D call uncertain. The CDR3 extends over 15 amino acids. V was clipped by 6 bases and J by 3 bases, with 15 bases between them. From germline, CDR1 is SNHLY and CDR2 FYNNEI. For the CDR3, the DNA is TGTGCCAGCAGGTACGAGGCCCAATACAATCAGCCCCAGCATTTT. Translating gives CASRYEAQYNQPQHF.

Written as DNA, the CDR3 is TGTGCCAGCAGCCGAAACGTAGGGGGCACTAGCGGGAGTAACGAGCAGTACTTC. It codes for CASSRNVGGTSGSNEQYF. This chain connects TRBV4-2 to TRBJ2-7, with 11 bases matching TRBD2. Trimming took 4 bases from V and 5 from J; bases not matched to a gene: 16. The CDR3 totals 18 residues. The V gene's germline CDR1 is LGHNA and CDR2 YNFKEQ.

This clone has only a few counts. This rearrangement joins TRBV27 to TRBJ1-1, with unresolved D. The CDR3 runs to 15 residues. CDR1 MNHEY and CDR2 SMNVEV come from the germline V gene (reference sequence). The V end was cut by 3 bases, the J end by 0 bases, with 11 bases between. In nucleotides, the CDR3 is TGTGCCAGCAGTTTCGACATACCCGTGAACACTGAAGCTTTCTTT. Translated, it gives CASSFDIPVNTEAFF.

J is TRBJ2-1 and V is TRBV7-2, with a possible D match to TRBD2 (5 bases). The CDR3 spans 13 residues. V was pared by 4 bases and J by 7 bases, with 11 bases between. In germline, CDR1 is SGHTA, CDR2 FQGNSA. Here the CDR3 reads CASSWRSGNEQFF. The CDR3 DNA reads as TGTGCCAGCAGCTGGAGGTCCGGTAATGAGCAGTTCTTC.